The clone carrying this T cell receptor (beta chain) was counted only a few times. MiXCR, applied by TCRdb to the 5' RACE reads, yields one record per CDR3 protein. The data show 180,000 or so distinct CDR3 sequences, around a tenth seen once. The source of the sample is a study of CD8 T cells in ankylosing spondylitis. The sequenced sample was blood, either unsorted or a sorted T cell fraction (not recorded which). The receptor was derived from a male donor with ankylosing spondylitis or in good health (not recorded which).

The CDR3 DNA sequence: TGCAGTGCTAGAGGCCTATGGGGACCCACCGGGGAGCTGTTTTTT. It encodes CSARGLWGPTGELFF. V is TRBV20-1 and J is TRBJ2-2; D is perhaps TRBD1 or TRBD2 (5 bases each). The CDR3 contains 15 residues. Trimming removed 1 base from V and 4 bases from J, with 13 bases in between. Germline-derived CDR1 and CDR2 are DFQATT and SNEGSKA (reference sequence).